This T cell receptor beta chain was retrieved from a study of T-cell memory formation after mild COVID-19. The CDR3 spans 14 residues. This clonotype showed up just a few times. Its antigen remains unidentified. Points from the study as a whole: Clones that contracted from day 15 to 85 had balanced CD4/CD8; later expanders were CD4+ biased.

TCRdb re-derived calls from the 5' RACE reads in MiXCR, one entry per CDR3 protein. Seen here are 190,000 or so distinct CDR3 sequences, 20% to 25% observed once, and the top ten hold 20% to 25%. This chain connects TRBV21-1 to TRBJ2-7; TRBD1, the table's D call, lacks a check against the DNA. TRBV21-1 is flagged as a pseudogene. Sample: PBMCs or a T cell subset sorted from them (not recorded which). The sequence was obtained from an adult woman who had mild COVID-19 (a few samples of this study predate the infection). Cell type and time point are not known. The CDR3 reads CASRWTASSYEQYF. The CDR3 nucleotides are TGTGCCAGCAGGTGGACAGCTTCTTCCTACGAGCAGTACTTC.